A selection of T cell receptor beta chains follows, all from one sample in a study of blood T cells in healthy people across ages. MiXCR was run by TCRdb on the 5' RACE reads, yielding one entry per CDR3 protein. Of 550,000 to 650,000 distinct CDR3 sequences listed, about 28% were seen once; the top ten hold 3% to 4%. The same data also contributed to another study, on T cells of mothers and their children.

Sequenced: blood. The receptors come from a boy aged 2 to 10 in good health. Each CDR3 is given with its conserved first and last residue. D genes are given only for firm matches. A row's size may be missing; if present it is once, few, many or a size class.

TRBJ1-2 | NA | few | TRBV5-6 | TGTGCCAGCAGCCGAAAAGCCCGCAAAGACTATGGCTACACCTTC | CASSRKARKDYGYTF
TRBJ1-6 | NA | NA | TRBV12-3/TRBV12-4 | TGTGCCAGCAGTGAGGGGGGGATTAATTCACCCCTCCACTTT | CASSEGGINSPLHF
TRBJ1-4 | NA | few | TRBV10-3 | TGTGCCATCAGTGTGACAGTTAATGAAAAACTGTTTTTT | CAISVTVNEKLFF
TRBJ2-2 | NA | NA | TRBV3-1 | TGTGCCAGCAGCCAAGGACTAGTGAACACCGGGGAGCTGTTTTTT | CASSQGLVNTGELFF
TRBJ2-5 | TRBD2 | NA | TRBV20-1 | TGCAGTGCTGGTACTAGCGGCCGCCAAGAGACCCAGTACTTC | CSAGTSGRQETQYF
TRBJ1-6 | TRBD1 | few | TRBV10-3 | TGTGCCATCAGTGAGGGGGACAGGGGGATGTATAATTCACCCCTCCACTTT | CAISEGDRGMYNSPLHF
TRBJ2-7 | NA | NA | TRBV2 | TGTGCCAGCAACAGGGCCTACGAGCAGTGCTTC | CASNRAYEQCF
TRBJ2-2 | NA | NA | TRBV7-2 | TGTGCCAGCAGCTTAGCGCGGCAGGCCGGGGAGCTGTTTTTT | CASSLARQAGELFF
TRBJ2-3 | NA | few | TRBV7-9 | TGTGCCAGCAGCCGACGGAGTACTAGCACAGATACGCAGTATTTT | CASSRRSTSTDTQYF
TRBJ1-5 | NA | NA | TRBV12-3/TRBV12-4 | TGTGCCAGCACGGTGGGGGGGGACAGCAATCAGCCCCAGCATTTT | CASTVGGDSNQPQHF
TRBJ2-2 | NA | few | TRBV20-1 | TGCAGTGCTAGAGATCATCAGGAGAACACCGGGGAGCTGTTTTTT | CSARDHQENTGELFF
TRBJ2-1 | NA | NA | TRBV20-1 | TGCAGTGCTAGAGGGGCTCGCCACAGGGTCCAGCAGTTCTTC | CSARGARHRVQQFF
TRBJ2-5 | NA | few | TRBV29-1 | TGCAGCGTCGTCAGGGGCTCCGGAAAGGAGGCCCAGTACTTC | CSVVRGSGKEAQYF
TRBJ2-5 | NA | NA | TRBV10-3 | TGTGCCATCAGTGAGACAGCTATGGAGACCCAGTACTTC | CAISETAMETQYF
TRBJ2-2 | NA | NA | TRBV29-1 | TGCAGCGTTGAGGGGCACCTCCGAACCGGGGAGCTGTTTTTT | CSVEGHLRTGELFF
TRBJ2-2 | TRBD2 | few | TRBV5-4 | TGTGCCAGCAGCTGGGGACTAGAGGACACCGGGGAGCTGTTTTTT | CASSWGLEDTGELFF
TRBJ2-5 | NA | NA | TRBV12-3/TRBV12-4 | TGTGCCAGCAGTTTGCTGGGGTTCGGAGCCCAAGAGACCCAGTACTTC | CASSLLGFGAQETQYF
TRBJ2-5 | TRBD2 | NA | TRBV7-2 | TGTGCCAGCAGCTTAGAGGGCGGGGGGACCCAGTACTTC | CASSLEGGGTQYF
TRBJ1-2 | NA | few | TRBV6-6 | TGTGCCAGCAGTTACGTACCGGGACGGGACCGCTATGGCTACACCTTC | CASSYVPGRDRYGYTF
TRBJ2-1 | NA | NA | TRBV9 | TGTGCCAGCAGCCCCAGAAGATCCTACAATGAGCAGTTCTTC | CASSPRRSYNEQFF
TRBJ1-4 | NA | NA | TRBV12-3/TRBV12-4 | TGTGCCAGCAGTTCCGGGGCAGCTAATGAAAAACTGTTTTTT | CASSSGAANEKLFF
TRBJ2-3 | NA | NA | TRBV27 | TGTGCCAGCACCTTATGGGGGACCGGCACAGATACGCAGTATTTT | CASTLWGTGTDTQYF
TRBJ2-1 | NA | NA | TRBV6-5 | TGTGCCAGCAGTTACTCGAAGGAAGTTCCGGGAGTGGGACACAATGAGCAGTTCTTC | CASSYSKEVPGVGHNEQFF
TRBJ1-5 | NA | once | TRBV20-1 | TGCAGTGCTAGAGCTCTGACGGGGATCAATCAGCCCCAGCATTTT | CSARALTGINQPQHF
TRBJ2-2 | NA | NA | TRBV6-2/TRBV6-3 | TGTGCCAGCAGTGTGACGGACACCGGGGAGCTGTTTTTT | CASSVTDTGELFF
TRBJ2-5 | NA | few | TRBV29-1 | TGCAGCGTTGTAGGCAGATTCCAAGAGACCCAGTACTTC | CSVVGRFQETQYF
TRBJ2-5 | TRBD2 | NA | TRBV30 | TGTGCCTGGAGTGTACACGGGACTAGCCTGCGGGAGACCCAGTACTTC | CAWSVHGTSLRETQYF
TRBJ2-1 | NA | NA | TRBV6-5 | TGTGCCAGCAGTGTTCGCGAGAGTAATGAGCAGTTCTTC | CASSVRESNEQFF
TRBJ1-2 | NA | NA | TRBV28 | TGTGCCGCGGGTTTTAACTATGGCTACACCTTC | CAAGFNYGYTF
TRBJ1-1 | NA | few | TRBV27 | TGTGCCAGCAGTCCCCGGGAGTCCCACACTGAAGCTTTCTTT | CASSPRESHTEAFF
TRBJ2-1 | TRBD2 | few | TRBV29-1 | TGCAGCGTTGATACGAGCGGGAGTTGGAATGAGCAGTTCTTC | CSVDTSGSWNEQFF
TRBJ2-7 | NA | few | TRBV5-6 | TGTGCCAGCAGCTCACCTCAGAATTACGAGCAGTACTTC | CASSSPQNYEQYF
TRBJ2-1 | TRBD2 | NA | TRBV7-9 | TGTGCCAGCAGCTTAGCTGGCGGGGGGGTCTCCTACAATGAGCAGTTCTTC | CASSLAGGGVSYNEQFF
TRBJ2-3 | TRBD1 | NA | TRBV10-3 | TGTGCCATCAGCCCGGACAGGAGCACAGATACGCAGTATTTT | CAISPDRSTDTQYF
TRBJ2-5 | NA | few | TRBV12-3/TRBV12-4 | TGTGCCAGCAGTTTAGAAGGATCGAAGGACCCTCAAGAGACCCAGTACTTC | CASSLEGSKDPQETQYF
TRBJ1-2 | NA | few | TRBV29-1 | TGCAGCGTTTCCCGAGCGGCGGTCTATGGCTACACCTTC | CSVSRAAVYGYTF
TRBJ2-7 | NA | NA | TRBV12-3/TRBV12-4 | TGTGCCAGCAGCCTGACCAGTCCGGGCGAGCAGTACTTC | CASSLTSPGEQYF
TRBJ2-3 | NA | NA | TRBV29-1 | TGCAGCGTTGATGACGCGACAGATACGCAGTATTTT | CSVDDATDTQYF
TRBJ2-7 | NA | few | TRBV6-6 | TGTGCCAGCAGTTCCCCCCACAACTCCTACGAGCAGTACTTC | CASSSPHNSYEQYF
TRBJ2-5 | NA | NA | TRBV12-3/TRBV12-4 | TGTGCCAGCAGCCCTAGCGCCGATCAAGAGACCCAGTACTTC | CASSPSADQETQYF
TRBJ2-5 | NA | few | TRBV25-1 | TGTGCCAGCAGTGAATATCGTGGACAGAAAGAGACCCAGTACTTC | CASSEYRGQKETQYF
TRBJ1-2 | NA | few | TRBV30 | TGTGCCTGGAAACGGGGACAATTTGGCTACACCTTC | CAWKRGQFGYTF
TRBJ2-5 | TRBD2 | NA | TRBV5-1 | TGCGCCAGCAGCTGGGGACGTTGGACTAGCGGGGGGGAGACCCAGTACTTC | CASSWGRWTSGGETQYF
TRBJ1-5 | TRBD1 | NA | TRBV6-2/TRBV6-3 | TGTGCCAGCAGCGAGCACCGGGACAGGGACAATCAGCCCCAGCATTTT | CASSEHRDRDNQPQHF
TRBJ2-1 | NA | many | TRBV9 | TGTGCCAGCAGCTTCAGGACCGGAGGCAATGAGCAGTTCTTC | CASSFRTGGNEQFF
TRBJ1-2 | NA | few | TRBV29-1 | TGCAGCGTACCCGGGGGGACGAACTATGGCTACACCTTC | CSVPGGTNYGYTF
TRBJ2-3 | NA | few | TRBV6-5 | TGTGCCAGCACCACCGGACTGGAAACAGATACGCAGTATTTT | CASTTGLETDTQYF
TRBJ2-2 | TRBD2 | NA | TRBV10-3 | TGTGCCATCAGCCCGCCGGGGGGCGGGGAGCTGTTTTTT | CAISPPGGGELFF
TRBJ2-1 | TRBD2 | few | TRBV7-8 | TGTGCCAGCAGCTTAGGGGGACTAGGTGGCAATGAGCAGTTCTTC | CASSLGGLGGNEQFF
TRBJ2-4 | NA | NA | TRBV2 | TGTGCCAGCAGCCGGGACAAAAACATTCAGTACTTC | CASSRDKNIQYF
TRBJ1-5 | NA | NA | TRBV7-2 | TGTGCCAGCAGCCCGTACGGAACCTATGATCAGCCCCAGCATTTT | CASSPYGTYDQPQHF
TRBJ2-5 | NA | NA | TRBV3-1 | TGTGCCAGCAGCCAAGATTCTAGCTACCAAGAGACCCAGTACTTC | CASSQDSSYQETQYF
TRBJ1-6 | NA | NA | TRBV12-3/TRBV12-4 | TGTGCCAGCAGTTTAGCCAGGGTGCATAATTCACCCCTCCACTTT | CASSLARVHNSPLHF
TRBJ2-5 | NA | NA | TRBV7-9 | TGTGCCAGCAGCCCACCGGGCTGGGGGACCCAGTACTTC | CASSPPGWGTQYF
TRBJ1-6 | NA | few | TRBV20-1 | TGCAGTGCTAGGGACAGCTCCTATAATTCACCCCTCCACTTT | CSARDSSYNSPLHF
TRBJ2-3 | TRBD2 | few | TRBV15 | TGTGCCACCAGCAGACCCCCGGGACTAGCGCCAGATACGCAGTATTTT | CATSRPPGLAPDTQYF
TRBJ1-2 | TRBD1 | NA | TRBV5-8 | TGTGCCAGCAGCTTGGCGGACAGGGCGAGCTATGGCTACACCTTC | CASSLADRASYGYTF
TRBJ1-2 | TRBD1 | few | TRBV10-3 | TGTGCCATCAGTCCTGACAGGGGTCGGCGCTACACCTTC | CAISPDRGRRYTF
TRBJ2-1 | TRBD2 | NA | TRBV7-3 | TGTGCCAGCAGCCCCCTAGCGGGTAGCTCCTACAATGAGCAGTTCTTC | CASSPLAGSSYNEQFF